This is a list of T cell receptor beta chains from one sample in a study of graft-versus-host responses after intestinal transplantation. The method was immunoSEQ multiplex PCR; TCRdb's version includes in-frame clones alone and lacks a portion of them. Among 25,000 to 30,000 clones listed, 80% to 85% were seen once. This specimen consisted of ileum tissue, obtained 98 days after intestinal transplantation. The receptor source for this set is a human patient who received an intestinal transplant, so some T cells may come from the graft donor. The CDR3 runs from the conserved cysteine through the conserved F or W. The order of the fields is D gene, clone size, V gene, J gene, CDR3 DNA, CDR3 protein. A D gene is named only where the DNA matches it firmly. Some rows have no size entry. The others give once, few or many, or a class for an expanded clone.

d_call: NA
clone_size: NA
v_call: TRBV6-1
j_call: TRBJ1-6
cdr3_nt: TGTGCCAGCGATGTCCAGCCCTATAATTCACCCCTCCACTTT
cdr3_aa: CASDVQPYNSPLHF

d_call: NA
clone_size: few
v_call: TRBV6-6
j_call: TRBJ2-5
cdr3_nt: TGTGCCAGCAGTTACTCGACTGGGTCCGGTTCGACCCAGTACTTC
cdr3_aa: CASSYSTGSGSTQYF

d_call: TRBD1
clone_size: NA
v_call: TRBV10-3
j_call: TRBJ2-2
cdr3_nt: TGTGCCATCGACAGGGGTTATGCGACCACCGGGGAGCTGTTTTTT
cdr3_aa: CAIDRGYATTGELFF

d_call: TRBD1
clone_size: once
v_call: TRBV12-5
j_call: TRBJ2-7
cdr3_nt: TGTGCTAGTGGTCTTGGGACAGCATACGAGCAGTACTTC
cdr3_aa: CASGLGTAYEQYF

d_call: NA
clone_size: once
v_call: TRBV5-1
j_call: TRBJ1-2
cdr3_nt: TGCGCCAGCAGCGAGGGACTACTTCGTGGCTACACCTTC
cdr3_aa: CASSEGLLRGYTF

d_call: TRBD1
clone_size: NA
v_call: TRBV6-5
j_call: TRBJ1-2
cdr3_nt: TGTGCCAGCAGGGAGACAGGGAAGGGAAATGGCTACACCTTC
cdr3_aa: CASRETGKGNGYTF

d_call: TRBD1
clone_size: NA
v_call: TRBV27
j_call: TRBJ1-4
cdr3_nt: TGTGCCAGCAGGACTTTGCTGGGGACAGGGGATTTGTCTCATACTGAAAAACTGTTTTTT
cdr3_aa: CASRTLLGTGDLSHTEKLFF

d_call: NA
clone_size: NA
v_call: TRBV19
j_call: TRBJ1-2
cdr3_nt: TGTGCCAGTAGTAAAGCTTTCGGTAACTATGGCTACACCTTC
cdr3_aa: CASSKAFGNYGYTF

d_call: NA
clone_size: NA
v_call: TRBV28
j_call: TRBJ2-5
cdr3_nt: TGTGCCAGCAGTATCAGACCGGGACTCCCCACGGAGACCCAGTACTTC
cdr3_aa: CASSIRPGLPTETQYF

d_call: TRBD2
clone_size: NA
v_call: TRBV7-9
j_call: TRBJ2-3
cdr3_nt: TGTGCCAGCAGCTCCCTCCGCGCCAGTAGCGGGGGGGGCCCAGATACGCAGTATTTT
cdr3_aa: CASSSLRASSGGGPDTQYF

d_call: NA
clone_size: NA
v_call: TRBV6-1
j_call: TRBJ2-7
cdr3_nt: TGTGCCAGCAGTGACAGGGGGGTCCCCCCCTACGAGCAGTACTTC
cdr3_aa: CASSDRGVPPYEQYF

d_call: NA
clone_size: NA
v_call: TRBV2
j_call: TRBJ1-1
cdr3_nt: TGTGCCAGCATACGTGACACTGAAGCTTTCTTT
cdr3_aa: CASIRDTEAFF

d_call: NA
clone_size: NA
v_call: TRBV6-5
j_call: TRBJ2-5
cdr3_nt: TGTGCCAGCAGTTACTCGTTTGCGGAACCTTCCGAGACCCAGTACTTC
cdr3_aa: CASSYSFAEPSETQYF

d_call: NA
clone_size: NA
v_call: TRBV7-8
j_call: TRBJ1-5
cdr3_nt: TGTGCCAGCAGCTTAGGGGACGGGAGCAATCAGCCCCAGCATTTT
cdr3_aa: CASSLGDGSNQPQHF

d_call: NA
clone_size: NA
v_call: TRBV6-6
j_call: TRBJ2-1
cdr3_nt: TGTGCCAGCAGTGACGCCAATGAGCAGTTCTTC
cdr3_aa: CASSDANEQFF

d_call: TRBD2
clone_size: NA
v_call: TRBV7-6
j_call: TRBJ2-7
cdr3_nt: TGTGCCAGCAGCTTGGGTCCGGGACTAGTCCACTACGAGCAGTACTTC
cdr3_aa: CASSLGPGLVHYEQYF

d_call: TRBD2
clone_size: NA
v_call: TRBV2
j_call: TRBJ2-7
cdr3_nt: TGTGCCAGCACCACCAATTCCGGGACTAGCGGGGGGCAGGCCTACGAGCAGTACTTC
cdr3_aa: CASTTNSGTSGGQAYEQYF

d_call: NA
clone_size: few
v_call: TRBV6-1
j_call: TRBJ1-2
cdr3_nt: TGTGCCAGCAGTGATGTCGGAGGGCCCTATGGCTACACCTTC
cdr3_aa: CASSDVGGPYGYTF

d_call: NA
clone_size: NA
v_call: TRBV2
j_call: TRBJ2-1
cdr3_nt: TGTGCCAGCAGTACGGGACTCAACAATGAGCAGTTCTTC
cdr3_aa: CASSTGLNNEQFF

d_call: NA
clone_size: medium-sized
v_call: TRBV6-5
j_call: TRBJ1-1
cdr3_nt: TGTGCCAGCAGACCCGCGGGGGGCTCGAACACTGAAGCTTTCTTT
cdr3_aa: CASRPAGGSNTEAFF

d_call: TRBD1
clone_size: once
v_call: TRBV6-6
j_call: TRBJ1-2
cdr3_nt: TGTGCCAGCAGTTACTCGATGCAGGGGGCTTTGTCGGGCTACACCTTC
cdr3_aa: CASSYSMQGALSGYTF

d_call: TRBD1
clone_size: NA
v_call: TRBV28
j_call: TRBJ2-3
cdr3_nt: TGTGCCAGCAGTTATTCAAGGGGGCGCGGCACAGATACGCAGTATTTT
cdr3_aa: CASSYSRGRGTDTQYF

d_call: NA
clone_size: NA
v_call: TRBV7-9
j_call: TRBJ2-1
cdr3_nt: TGTGCCAGCAGCTTATTCGATGAGCAGTTCTTC
cdr3_aa: CASSLFDEQFF

d_call: NA
clone_size: once
v_call: TRBV5-6
j_call: TRBJ1-1
cdr3_nt: TGTGCCAGCAGCTCGGCAGGGGAAGGTGAAGCTTTCTTT
cdr3_aa: CASSSAGEGEAFF

d_call: TRBD1
clone_size: few
v_call: TRBV6-5
j_call: TRBJ2-5
cdr3_nt: TGTGCCAGCAGTCCGACAGGGAACCAAGAGACCCAGTACTTC
cdr3_aa: CASSPTGNQETQYF

d_call: TRBD2
clone_size: NA
v_call: TRBV7-2
j_call: TRBJ2-7
cdr3_nt: TGTGCCAGCAGCTTAAGTCTAGCGGGGGGCTACGAGCAGTACTTC
cdr3_aa: CASSLSLAGGYEQYF

d_call: TRBD1
clone_size: NA
v_call: TRBV7-9
j_call: TRBJ2-7
cdr3_nt: TGTGCCAGCAGTTTCCCAAGACAGGGGGCTACGTACGAGCAGTACTTC
cdr3_aa: CASSFPRQGATYEQYF

d_call: NA
clone_size: NA
v_call: TRBV30
j_call: TRBJ2-3
cdr3_nt: TGTGCCTGGAGTGTCGGTGGTATCCCAGATACGCAGTATTTT
cdr3_aa: CAWSVGGIPDTQYF

d_call: NA
clone_size: few
v_call: TRBV5-4
j_call: TRBJ1-2
cdr3_nt: TGTGCCAGCAGCTCAGGGTTATATGGCTACACCTTC
cdr3_aa: CASSSGLYGYTF

d_call: NA
clone_size: NA
v_call: TRBV2
j_call: TRBJ1-4
cdr3_nt: TGTGCCAGCAGTGAATGGCAGGGGACGGATGAAAAACTGTTTTTT
cdr3_aa: CASSEWQGTDEKLFF

d_call: NA
clone_size: once
v_call: TRBV6-6
j_call: TRBJ2-7
cdr3_nt: TGTGCCAGCAGAAAGGGGACCGAGCAGTACTTC
cdr3_aa: CASRKGTEQYF

d_call: TRBD2
clone_size: NA
v_call: TRBV5-1
j_call: TRBJ2-2
cdr3_nt: TGCGCCAGCAGCGCGGGAGACTCTGATATTTCGAACACCGGGGAGCTGTTTTTT
cdr3_aa: CASSAGDSDISNTGELFF

d_call: TRBD1
clone_size: NA
v_call: TRBV5-1
j_call: TRBJ2-6
cdr3_nt: TGCGCCAGCAGCTCCGGGACAGGGGGCGCAGGTGGTGGGGCCAACGTCCTGACTTTC
cdr3_aa: CASSSGTGGAGGGANVLTF

d_call: NA
clone_size: NA
v_call: TRBV19
j_call: TRBJ1-5
cdr3_nt: TGTGCCAGTGCGGTGTCAGACGTTAGCAATCAGCCCCAGCATTTT
cdr3_aa: CASAVSDVSNQPQHF

d_call: NA
clone_size: NA
v_call: TRBV6-4
j_call: TRBJ2-2
cdr3_nt: TGTGCCGGCTACAGGAAGCCCGGGGAGCTGTTTTTT
cdr3_aa: CAGYRKPGELFF

d_call: NA
clone_size: NA
v_call: TRBV4-1
j_call: TRBJ2-7
cdr3_nt: TGCGCCAGCAGCCAACCCTCAAAGGGTCCTCCCTACGAGCAGTACTTC
cdr3_aa: CASSQPSKGPPYEQYF

d_call: TRBD2
clone_size: few
v_call: TRBV6-1
j_call: TRBJ2-7
cdr3_nt: TGTGCCAGCAGTGAACCTAGCGGCTCCTACGAGCAGTACTTC
cdr3_aa: CASSEPSGSYEQYF

d_call: TRBD2
clone_size: few
v_call: TRBV28
j_call: TRBJ2-7
cdr3_nt: TGTGCCAGCAGTTTAAAGCTAGCGGATAACGAGCAGTACTTC
cdr3_aa: CASSLKLADNEQYF

d_call: NA
clone_size: NA
v_call: TRBV2
j_call: TRBJ2-3
cdr3_nt: TGTGCCAGCAGCGCAACTAGCACAGATACGCAGTATTTT
cdr3_aa: CASSATSTDTQYF

d_call: NA
clone_size: few
v_call: TRBV5-1
j_call: TRBJ1-1
cdr3_nt: TGCGCCAGCAGCTATAGGGTACTGAACACTGAAGCTTTCTTT
cdr3_aa: CASSYRVLNTEAFF

d_call: NA
clone_size: NA
v_call: TRBV2
j_call: TRBJ2-7
cdr3_nt: TGTGCCAGCATTCGCCTCGATGACTACGAGCAGTACTTC
cdr3_aa: CASIRLDDYEQYF

d_call: NA
clone_size: NA
v_call: TRBV19
j_call: TRBJ2-7
cdr3_nt: TGTGTCAGTAGTATTGGCCACACCTACGAGCAGTACTTC
cdr3_aa: CVSSIGHTYEQYF

d_call: TRBD1
clone_size: NA
v_call: TRBV9
j_call: TRBJ1-1
cdr3_nt: TGTGCCAGCAGCGCGGGACAGGATCTTTTCGACACTGAAGCTTTCTTT
cdr3_aa: CASSAGQDLFDTEAFF

d_call: NA
clone_size: few
v_call: TRBV19
j_call: TRBJ1-1
cdr3_nt: TGTGCCAGTACCCTAGGAAGTCGGGAAGCTTTCTTT
cdr3_aa: CASTLGSREAFF

d_call: TRBD2
clone_size: NA
v_call: TRBV5-1
j_call: TRBJ2-1
cdr3_nt: TGCGCCAGCAGCGCGACTAGCGGGGGCCTATACAATGAGCAGTTCTTC
cdr3_aa: CASSATSGGLYNEQFF